This is a list of T cell receptor beta chains from one sample in a study of identical twins. TCRdb processed the 5' RACE reads anew with MiXCR; each CDR3 protein has one entry. The sample includes 350,000 to 500,000 distinct CDR3 sequences, 18% of them seen just once. Sample: naive T cells sorted from blood. These TCRs come from a middle-aged man in good health. The CDR3 runs from the conserved cysteine through the conserved F or W. D genes are given only for firm matches. The size entry is marked missing in some rows and otherwise reads once, few, many or a size class.

D gene	V gene	J gene	clone size	CDR3 protein	CDR3 DNA
-	TRBV2	TRBJ2-1	-	CASRKGSSVLGVEQFF	TGTGCCAGCCGGAAAGGGAGCAGTGTCTTGGGGGTTGAGCAGTTCTTC
TRBD2	TRBV12-3/TRBV12-4	TRBJ2-1	-	CASSPKRGIYNEQFF	TGTGCCAGCAGCCCGAAGCGGGGGATCTACAATGAGCAGTTCTTC
TRBD2	TRBV12-3/TRBV12-4	TRBJ2-7	many	CASGPSTSGSYEQYF	TGTGCCAGCGGCCCCTCGACTAGCGGGAGTTACGAGCAGTACTTC
-	TRBV10-3	TRBJ1-5	-	CAISESKGIQGQPQHF	TGTGCCATCAGTGAGTCGAAGGGAATTCAGGGCCAGCCCCAGCATTTT
TRBD1	TRBV9	TRBJ2-6	few	CASSVMTGTQSSGANVLTF	TGTGCCAGCAGCGTAATGACAGGGACACAGAGCTCTGGGGCCAACGTCCTGACTTTC
TRBD1	TRBV11-2	TRBJ2-7	many	CASTWVASGGYEQYF	TGTGCCAGCACATGGGTGGCGTCAGGGGGCTACGAGCAGTACTTC
-	TRBV10-3	TRBJ1-1	-	CATGGGGYTEAFF	TGTGCCACCGGGGGCGGGGGCTACACTGAAGCTTTCTTT
TRBD2	TRBV10-3	TRBJ2-1	many	CAISQPGLRYNEQFF	TGTGCCATCAGTCAGCCGGGACTACGCTACAATGAGCAGTTCTTC
-	TRBV12-3/TRBV12-4	TRBJ2-1	many	CASSLGTPEQFF	TGTGCCAGCAGTTTGGGGACTCCTGAGCAGTTCTTC
TRBD1	TRBV5-4	TRBJ2-2	-	CASSTATGELTGELFF	TGTGCCAGCAGCACGGCGACAGGGGAGCTCACCGGGGAGCTGTTTTTT
-	TRBV27	TRBJ1-1	few	CASSLGVATEAFF	TGTGCCAGCAGTTTAGGGGTCGCCACTGAAGCTTTCTTT
-	TRBV10-3	TRBJ2-7	-	CAILSGYEQYF	TGTGCCATCTTAAGCGGCTACGAGCAGTACTTC
-	TRBV12-3/TRBV12-4	TRBJ2-1	few	CASSSVGNEQFF	TGTGCCAGCAGTTCCGTAGGGAATGAGCAGTTCTTC
-	TRBV12-3/TRBV12-4	TRBJ1-6	-	CASRTLNSPLHF	TGTGCCAGCAGAACCCTGAATTCACCCCTCCACTTT
-	TRBV7-2	TRBJ1-4	many	CASSLQRGGGYEKLFF	TGTGCCAGCAGCTTACAAAGGGGAGGAGGTTATGAAAAACTGTTTTTT
TRBD1	TRBV27	TRBJ2-7	few	CASRPDRGLYEQYF	TGTGCCAGCAGACCGGACAGGGGGCTCTACGAGCAGTACTTC
TRBD1	TRBV12-3/TRBV12-4	TRBJ1-1	few	CASSRDSQTEAFF	TGTGCCAGCAGCCGGGACAGCCAAACTGAAGCTTTCTTT
-	TRBV24-1	TRBJ2-6	many	CATSDPRRGAGANVLTF	TGTGCCACCAGTGACCCTCGGCGGGGTGCTGGGGCCAACGTCCTGACTTTC
-	TRBV29-1	TRBJ2-2	many	CSVDRGNTGELFF	TGCAGCGTTGACAGGGGGAACACCGGGGAGCTGTTTTTT
-	TRBV12-3/TRBV12-4	TRBJ2-1	-	CASSPTGGQPYNEQFF	TGTGCCAGCAGCCCTACCGGGGGACAGCCTTACAATGAGCAGTTCTTC